This T cell receptor beta chain was identified in a study of post-analysis software for immune sequencing data. For the study at large: Both relapsing-remitting and secondary progressive multiple sclerosis featured among the disease courses, as did progressive-relapsing multiple sclerosis. Study outcomes and limitations: Normalized Chao1 diversity was significantly lower in multiple sclerosis patients than in controls. When patients were compared with controls, 4 or 5 TRBV segments were more frequent, TRBV5-6, TRBV5-1 and TRBV20-1 among them. Under the F measure, samples that were prepared in one batch clustered strongly together.

V lost 5 bases to trimming and J lost 2 bases; unmatched junction nucleotides: 8. CDR3 length: 16 residues. CDR1 is SGHVS and CDR2 is FQNEAQ in the germline V gene. This clonotype has just a few counts. Its specificity is not known. Included in the TCR beta cDNA libraries were unique molecular identifiers. T cells numbering roughly 0.95 to 10 million gave rise to 500,000 to 600,000 cDNA molecules. Via MiXCR, TCRdb re-called the PCR reads, giving one row per CDR3 protein. Of 450,000 to 650,000 distinct CDR3 sequences in the sample, 44% are singletons; the top ten hold 1.5% to 2%. The V gene is TRBV7-8, the J gene TRBJ2-7; 11 bases align to TRBD2. The TCR originated in a girl aged 5-17 years with multiple sclerosis. The sample taken for sequencing was blood. The DNA for the CDR3 is TGTGCCAGCAGCATACTAGCGGGGGCGAACCCCTACGAGCAGTACTTC. This codes for CASSILAGANPYEQYF.